Listed below are T cell receptor beta chains from one sample, sequenced in a study of cytomegalovirus exposure and HLA in healthy donors. Assay: immunoSEQ multiplex PCR; the TCRdb copy retains only in-frame clones and omits some. The repertoire holds about 210,000 clones, with 78% as singletons. The sample consisted of PBMCs. These receptors were obtained from a boy under 18 in good health and CMV-seronegative. The CDR3 runs from the conserved cysteine through the conserved F or W. A D gene is named only where the DNA matches it firmly. Only some rows state a clone size, as once, few, many or a class for expanded clones.

V	J	D	size	DNA	CDR3
TRBV6-1	TRBJ2-7	-	-	TGTGCCAGCAGTGAAAGCACCCCCTACGAGCAGTACTTC	CASSESTPYEQYF
TRBV30	TRBJ2-3	TRBD1	-	TGTGCCTGGAGACTCGGACAGGGGGCGACGGATACGCAGTATTTT	CAWRLGQGATDTQYF
TRBV5-1	TRBJ2-7	TRBD1	-	TGCGCCAGCAGCGTAGACAGGGGGTCACCCTACGAGCAGTACTTC	CASSVDRGSPYEQYF
TRBV20-1	TRBJ2-5	-	-	TGCAGTGCCCGGAGGGAGGAGACCCAGTACTTC	CSARREETQYF
TRBV9	TRBJ2-5	-	once	TGTGCCAGCAGCGTCCCTATTAACTCCCGCGAGACCCAGTACTTC	CASSVPINSRETQYF
TRBV30	TRBJ1-6	-	-	TGTGCCTGGAGTGTGGGGCAGAGACGTTCACCCCTCCACTTT	CAWSVGQRRSPLHF
TRBV30	TRBJ2-3	TRBD2	-	TGTGCCTGGGGACTAGGAATCACAGATACGCAGTATTTT	CAWGLGITDTQYF
TRBV27	TRBJ1-2	-	-	TGTGCCAGCAGTCCCTGGGACGCTTGGAGGGTCACCTTC	CASSPWDAWRVTF
TRBV9	TRBJ1-1	TRBD1	-	TGTGCCAGCAGCGTAGGGGACAGGGTCGGTACTGAAGCTTTCTTT	CASSVGDRVGTEAFF
TRBV7-8	TRBJ1-1	-	-	TGTGCCAGCAGCTTTCAACGCGGCATCACTGAAGCTTTCTTT	CASSFQRGITEAFF
TRBV4-1	TRBJ2-4	-	few	TGCGCCAGCAGCCCCGATAGTAGCGCCCTCGGGGGCATTCAGTACTTC	CASSPDSSALGGIQYF
TRBV19	TRBJ2-1	-	-	TGTGCCAGTAGTACCCCCCACAGGGCGCTATCTTACAATGAGCAGTTCTTC	CASSTPHRALSYNEQFF
TRBV19	TRBJ2-2	TRBD1	-	TGTGCCAGTAGCTTCGGACAGGGTATCGGGGAGCTGTTTTTT	CASSFGQGIGELFF
TRBV5-1	TRBJ2-3	-	-	TGCGCCAGCAGTCTCCTAGGACTCATCCTGGAGTCAGATACGCAGTATTTT	CASSLLGLILESDTQYF
TRBV11-2	TRBJ2-2	TRBD1	-	TGTGCCAGCCGCCGAGAACCGGGACAGGGTTACACCGGGGAGCTGTTTTTT	CASRREPGQGYTGELFF
TRBV6-5	TRBJ2-7	-	-	TGTGCCAGCAGACCCCACGGAGGGACCTCCTACGAGCAGTACTTC	CASRPHGGTSYEQYF
TRBV7-9	TRBJ1-6	-	few	TGTGCCAGCGGCCTGGGGCGCCCAATTTCACCCCTCCACTTT	CASGLGRPISPLHF
TRBV5-6	TRBJ1-3	TRBD1	-	TGTGCCAGCAGCTTGGTGCCGGGACAGTTTACTTTTGGAAACACCATATATTTT	CASSLVPGQFTFGNTIYF
TRBV19	TRBJ2-1	-	-	TGTGCCAGTACTCGGGGGAACTCCTACAATGAGCAGTTCTTC	CASTRGNSYNEQFF
TRBV7-2	TRBJ1-4	TRBD1	-	TGTGCCAGCAGCTTCGGGACAGGGTCTGAAAAACTGTTTTTT	CASSFGTGSEKLFF
TRBV27	TRBJ2-3	-	-	TGTGCCAGCAGTTCAGAGACAGTCGCAGATACGCAGTATTTT	CASSSETVADTQYF
TRBV18	TRBJ1-1	TRBD1	few	TGTGCCAGCTCACCTCAATGGGGACAGGGCACGAGGGACACTGAAGCTTTCTTT	CASSPQWGQGTRDTEAFF